This paragraph covers one T cell receptor beta chain sequence. The assay was immunoSEQ multiplex PCR, and TCRdb's table has in-frame clones only and misses some. The sample has 180,000 or so clones; approximately 80% are singletons. This record belongs to a study of blood T cell repertoires in COVID-19. Study as a whole: Samples taken during acute and convalescent COVID-19 were collected in the United States, Italy and Spain.

This study enrolled people aged 18 to 89 from approximately 24 US geographic areas. Assignment of participants to cohorts was predicated upon participant-reported clinical history. This CDR3 has 15 amino acids. Germline CDR1 KGHSH, CDR2 LQKENI. V was trimmed by 1 base and J by 7 bases, leaving 13 bases between them. V and J are TRBV18 and TRBJ1-4, with no clear D. The sequenced material came from PBMCs or T cells enriched from blood (not recorded which). This receptor was taken from a woman aged 60 to 75 who had recovered from COVID-19. The CDR3 sequence: CASSPQPPGGEKLFF. CDR3 in DNA: TGTGCCAGCTCACCACAGCCCCCGGGAGGTGAAAAACTGTTTTTT.